This is a list of T cell receptor beta chains from one sample in a study of T-cell reconstitution after alpha-beta-depleted transplantation in children. TCRdb re-called the PCR reads with MiXCR, one entry per CDR3 protein. This sample has 580,000 or so distinct CDR3 sequences, with under 25% found just once. The sample consisted of PBMCs, mostly from graft donor cells, taken 360 days after TCRalphabeta/CD19-depleted stem cell transplant. The source of these receptors is a boy younger than two who had a stem cell transplant for acute myeloid leukemia, so the T cells may come from the graft donor. Each CDR3 is given with its conserved first and last residue. D genes are given only for firm matches. Expanded clones are given a class, and other clones once, few, many or no size at all.

j_call v_call d_call clone_size cdr3_nt cdr3_aa
TRBJ1-2 TRBV20-1 TRBD1 few TGCAGTGCCCACAGGGGGCGGTCGATTGGTGGCTACACCTTC CSAHRGRSIGGYTF
TRBJ1-4 TRBV4-2 TRBD1 NA TGTGCCAGCAGCCAAGTGTTGGGACAGGGGAAGTCCAATGAAAAACTGTTTTTT CASSQVLGQGKSNEKLFF
TRBJ1-1 TRBV6-1 NA many TGTGCCAGCAGTCGGAGGACAGCGAACACTGAAGCTTTCTTT CASSRRTANTEAFF
TRBJ1-4 TRBV12-3/TRBV12-4 NA few TGTGCCAGCAGTTTACATTTCGGGGGACTCCATGAAAAACTGTTTTTT CASSLHFGGLHEKLFF
TRBJ2-1 TRBV9 NA few TGTGCCAGCAGCGTAGTCGTATCCGGTTGGGGTTACAATGAGCAGTTCTTC CASSVVVSGWGYNEQFF
TRBJ1-2 TRBV7-9 NA NA TGTGCCAGCAGCTTGGGGGACATTCATGGCTACACCTTC CASSLGDIHGYTF
TRBJ1-6 TRBV7-2 NA many TGTGCCAGCAGCTTACGGGATGGGGTAAAACCCCTCCACTTT CASSLRDGVKPLHF
TRBJ1-5 TRBV12-3/TRBV12-4 TRBD1 NA TGTGCCAGCAGTTTCGGGGAGGACAGGAGGAATCAGCCCCAGCATTTT CASSFGEDRRNQPQHF
TRBJ2-3 TRBV11-2 TRBD2 many TGTGCCAGCAGCAAACCGAATAAAGGGACTAGCGGGGGAGATACGCAGTATTTT CASSKPNKGTSGGDTQYF
TRBJ2-7 TRBV7-9 TRBD2 few TGTGCCAGCAGCTTAGTCGGGAGGGGCTCCGAGCAGTACTTC CASSLVGRGSEQYF
TRBJ2-1 TRBV20-1 TRBD2 many TGCAGTGCTAGTTTAGGACTAGCGGGGGGGCTAGATGAGCAGTTCTTC CSASLGLAGGLDEQFF
TRBJ1-3 TRBV7-2 NA NA TGTGCCAGCAGGCTACGAGGGGATAGTTCTGGAAACACCATATATTTT CASRLRGDSSGNTIYF
TRBJ1-5 TRBV6-1 TRBD1 NA TGTGCCAGCAGCCTCCTTTCCGGGACAGGGGCGAATCAGCCCCAGCATTTT CASSLLSGTGANQPQHF
TRBJ2-2 TRBV7-8 NA many TGTGCCAGCAGCTTAGTGACCCCCACCGGGGAGCTGTTTTTT CASSLVTPTGELFF
TRBJ1-2 TRBV6-1 TRBD1 NA TGTGCCAGCAGTAGGGACAGAGGGGACTATGGCTACACCTTC CASSRDRGDYGYTF
TRBJ1-1 TRBV29-1 NA few TGCAGCGTTGAAGGGGAGACGGTCGGCGGAGCTTTCTTT CSVEGETVGGAFF